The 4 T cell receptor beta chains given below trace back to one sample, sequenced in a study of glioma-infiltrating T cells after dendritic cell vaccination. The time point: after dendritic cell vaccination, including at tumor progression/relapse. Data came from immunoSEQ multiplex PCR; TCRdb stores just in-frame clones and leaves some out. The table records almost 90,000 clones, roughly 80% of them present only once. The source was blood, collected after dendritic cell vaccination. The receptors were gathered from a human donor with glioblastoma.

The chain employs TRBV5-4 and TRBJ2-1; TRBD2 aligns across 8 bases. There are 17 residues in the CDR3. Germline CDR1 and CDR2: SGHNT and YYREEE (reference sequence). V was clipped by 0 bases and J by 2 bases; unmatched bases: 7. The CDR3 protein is CASSLGGGGGTYNEQFF. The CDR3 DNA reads TGTGCCAGCAGCTTGGGCGGGGGCGGGGGGACCTACAATGAGCAGTTCTTC.

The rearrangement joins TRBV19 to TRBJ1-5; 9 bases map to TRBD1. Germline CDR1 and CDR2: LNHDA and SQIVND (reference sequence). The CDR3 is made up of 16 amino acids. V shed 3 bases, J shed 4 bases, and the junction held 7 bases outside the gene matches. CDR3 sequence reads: CASSIWGQGENQPQHF. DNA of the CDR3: TGTGCCAGTAGTATTTGGGGACAGGGTGAGAATCAGCCCCAGCATTTT.

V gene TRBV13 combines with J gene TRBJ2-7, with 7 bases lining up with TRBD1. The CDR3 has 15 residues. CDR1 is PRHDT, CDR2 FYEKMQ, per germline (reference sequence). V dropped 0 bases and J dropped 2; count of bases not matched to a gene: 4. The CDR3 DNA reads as TGTGCCAGCAGCTTAGGAAGGGACAGAGCCTACGAGCAGTACTTC. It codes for CASSLGRDRAYEQYF.

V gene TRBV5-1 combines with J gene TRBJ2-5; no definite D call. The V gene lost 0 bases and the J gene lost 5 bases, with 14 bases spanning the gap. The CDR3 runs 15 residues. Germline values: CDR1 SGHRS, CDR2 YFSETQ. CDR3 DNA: TGCGCCAGCAGCTTGGCTTCTTCCGTTCGGGAGACCCAGTACTTC. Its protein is CASSLASSVRETQYF.